Listed below are T cell receptor beta chains from one sample, sequenced in a study of response to subunit inactivated influenza vaccine. In TCRdb, the RT-PCR reads were re-called with MiXCR into one record per CDR3 protein. The profile shows 530,000 or so distinct CDR3 sequences, approximately 24% of them singletons. Sequenced here: CD4+ T cells sorted from PBMCs, sampled more than 4 days after vaccination. Receptors originate from a man in his fifties who received an inactivated influenza vaccine. Each CDR3 is given with its conserved first and last residue. D genes are given only for firm matches. Where a row states a size, it is once, few, many or the class of an expanded clone; other rows omit it.

TRBV20-1	-	TRBD2	TRBJ2-1	CSAKRGGSYNEQFF	TGCAGTGCCAAGCGGGGGGGCTCCTACAATGAGCAGTTCTTC
TRBV6-2/TRBV6-3	-	TRBD2	TRBJ2-1	CASSYEGGTIYYNEQFF	TGTGCCAGCAGTTACGAAGGTGGGACTATATACTACAATGAGCAGTTCTTC
TRBV12-3/TRBV12-4	many	-	TRBJ1-1	CASSLRQNTEAFF	TGTGCCAGCAGTTTACGACAGAACACTGAAGCTTTCTTT
TRBV6-2/TRBV6-3	few	TRBD1	TRBJ1-1	CASSLPGQGANTEAFF	TGTGCCAGCAGTCTCCCGGGACAGGGGGCGAACACTGAAGCTTTCTTT
TRBV5-1	-	-	TRBJ2-3	CASSIQDTQYF	TGCGCCAGCAGCATTCAAGATACGCAGTATTTT
TRBV20-1	-	-	TRBJ1-1	CSASGPANTEAFF	TGCAGTGCTAGTGGCCCAGCCAACACTGAAGCTTTCTTT
TRBV12-3/TRBV12-4	-	-	TRBJ2-5	CASRLSIETQYF	TGTGCCAGCAGACTCTCGATAGAGACCCAGTACTTC
TRBV5-1	few	-	TRBJ2-1	CASSSKGSYNEQFF	TGCGCCAGCAGCTCAAAGGGATCCTACAATGAGCAGTTCTTC
TRBV7-9	-	-	TRBJ2-5	CASSPLRGLTQETQYF	TGTGCCAGCAGCCCTCTTAGGGGACTCACTCAAGAGACCCAGTACTTC
TRBV28	few	TRBD2	TRBJ2-3	CASGAGGTDTQYF	TGTGCCAGCGGAGCCGGGGGGACAGATACGCAGTATTTT
TRBV10-3	-	-	TRBJ2-2	CAIVGVVGTGELFF	TGTGCCATCGTCGGGGTCGTGGGGACCGGGGAGCTGTTTTTT
TRBV12-3/TRBV12-4	few	-	TRBJ2-3	CASSLARRDTQYF	TGTGCCAGCAGTTTGGCTAGGAGGGATACGCAGTATTTT
TRBV12-3/TRBV12-4	-	TRBD2	TRBJ2-1	CASSLPPGTSLIGEQFF	TGTGCCAGCAGTCTTCCCCCCGGGACTAGTTTAATTGGTGAGCAGTTCTTC
TRBV7-8	-	-	TRBJ1-4	CASSPHRDPRSEKLFF	TGTGCCAGCAGCCCCCACAGGGACCCTAGGTCTGAAAAACTGTTTTTT
TRBV11-1	-	TRBD1	TRBJ2-3	CASSLLYRDRYSTDTQYF	TGTGCCAGCAGCTTACTCTACCGGGACAGATATAGCACAGATACGCAGTATTTT
TRBV28	few	-	TRBJ1-2	CASRDVHGYTF	TGTGCCAGCAGAGACGTCCATGGCTACACCTTC
TRBV9	-	-	TRBJ2-1	CASSIGHTIYNEQFF	TGTGCCAGCAGCATAGGACACACGATATACAATGAGCAGTTCTTC
TRBV20-1	few	-	TRBJ2-5	CSARDSYQETQYF	TGCAGTGCTAGGGACAGTTACCAAGAGACCCAGTACTTC
TRBV5-5	-	TRBD1	TRBJ2-6	CASSLEGAPGANVLTF	TGTGCCAGCAGCTTGGAGGGGGCTCCTGGGGCCAACGTCCTGACTTTC
TRBV7-2	few	TRBD2	TRBJ2-4	CASSLVGRGAPNIQYF	TGTGCCAGCAGCTTAGTCGGGCGGGGGGCCCCAAACATTCAGTACTTC
TRBV5-1	few	-	TRBJ1-1	CASSLKGANTEAFF	TGCGCCAGCAGCTTGAAAGGAGCCAACACTGAAGCTTTCTTT
TRBV10-3	few	TRBD1	TRBJ2-7	CAISDRDRSSYEQYF	TGTGCCATCAGTGACAGGGACAGGAGCTCCTACGAGCAGTACTTC
TRBV5-1	-	-	TRBJ2-4	CACSLEDRKNIQYF	TGCGCCTGCAGCTTGGAAGACAGAAAAAACATTCAGTACTTC
TRBV3-1	few	TRBD2	TRBJ2-1	CASSQVRLAGHNEQFF	TGTGCCAGCAGCCAAGTTAGGCTAGCGGGCCACAATGAGCAGTTCTTC
TRBV12-3/TRBV12-4	-	-	TRBJ1-6	CASSPSRNSPLHF	TGTGCCAGCAGCCCTAGTAGAAATTCACCCCTCCACTTT
TRBV6-5	many	TRBD1	TRBJ2-5	CASSYDRGKTQYF	TGTGCCAGCAGTTATGACAGGGGGAAGACCCAGTACTTC
TRBV7-9	few	-	TRBJ1-6	CASSSTTRESPLHF	TGTGCCAGCAGCTCTACGACAAGAGAATCACCCCTCCACTTT
TRBV30	few	TRBD1	TRBJ2-3	CAWSGGTGTFTDTQYF	TGTGCCTGGAGTGGAGGGACAGGGACCTTCACAGATACGCAGTATTTT
TRBV20-1	-	-	TRBJ2-2	CSARTGTTGELFF	TGCAGTGCTAGAACAGGGACCACCGGGGAGCTGTTTTTT
TRBV7-3	-	TRBD2	TRBJ2-1	CASSARGGDEQFF	TGTGCCAGCAGCGCCCGGGGAGGGGATGAGCAGTTCTTC
TRBV6-2/TRBV6-3	-	-	TRBJ2-2	CASRTGPLNTGELFF	TGTGCCAGCAGAACAGGGCCCCTGAACACCGGGGAGCTGTTTTTT